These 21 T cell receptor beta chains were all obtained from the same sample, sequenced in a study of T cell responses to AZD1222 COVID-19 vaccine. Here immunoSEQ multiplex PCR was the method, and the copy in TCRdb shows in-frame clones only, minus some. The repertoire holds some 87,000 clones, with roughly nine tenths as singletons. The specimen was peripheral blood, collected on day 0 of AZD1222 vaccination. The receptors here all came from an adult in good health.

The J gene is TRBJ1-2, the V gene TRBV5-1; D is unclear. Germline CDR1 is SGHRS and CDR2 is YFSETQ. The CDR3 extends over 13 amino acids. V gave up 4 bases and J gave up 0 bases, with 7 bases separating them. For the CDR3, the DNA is TGCGCCAGCAGCCCGGCGCCTAACTATGGCTACACCTTC. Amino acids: CASSPAPNYGYTF.

Here the CDR3 reads CASSRETASASSYNEQFF. The CDR3 region has the DNA TGTGCCAGCAGCCGAGAGACAGCTAGCGCGAGCTCCTACAATGAGCAGTTCTTC. The gene calls are TRBV11-2 and TRBJ2-1; D is perhaps TRBD2 (6 bases). Germline loops: CDR1 SGHAT, CDR2 FQNNGV. V was trimmed by 5 bases and J by 0 bases, leaving 20 bases between them. This CDR3 comprises 18 residues.

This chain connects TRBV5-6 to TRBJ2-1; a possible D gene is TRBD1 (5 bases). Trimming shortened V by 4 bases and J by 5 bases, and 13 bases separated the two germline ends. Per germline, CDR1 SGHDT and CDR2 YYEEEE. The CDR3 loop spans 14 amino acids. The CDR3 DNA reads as TGTGCCAGCAGCAGGGGCAGAAACAACAATGAGCAGTTCTTC. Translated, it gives CASSRGRNNNEQFF.

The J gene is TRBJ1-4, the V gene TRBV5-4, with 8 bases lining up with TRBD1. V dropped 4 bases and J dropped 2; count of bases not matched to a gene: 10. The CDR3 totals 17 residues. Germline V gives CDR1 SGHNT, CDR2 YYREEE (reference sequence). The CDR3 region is CASSLGQGIATNEKLFF. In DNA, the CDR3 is TGTGCCAGCAGCCTAGGACAGGGTATTGCGACTAATGAAAAACTGTTTTTT.

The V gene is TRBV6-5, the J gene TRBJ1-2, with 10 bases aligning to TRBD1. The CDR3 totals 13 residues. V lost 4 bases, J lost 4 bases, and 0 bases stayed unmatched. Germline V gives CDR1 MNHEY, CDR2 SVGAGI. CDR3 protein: CASSWDRGYGYTF. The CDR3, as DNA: TGTGCCAGCAGTTGGGACAGGGGCTATGGCTACACCTTC.

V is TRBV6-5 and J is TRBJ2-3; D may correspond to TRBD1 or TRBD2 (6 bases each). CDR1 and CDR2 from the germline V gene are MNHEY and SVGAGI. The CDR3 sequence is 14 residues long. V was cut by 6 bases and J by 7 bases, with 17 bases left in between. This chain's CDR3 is CASRSLGGWNTQYF. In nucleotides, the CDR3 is TGTGCCAGCAGGAGCCTCGGGGGCTGGAATACGCAGTATTTT.

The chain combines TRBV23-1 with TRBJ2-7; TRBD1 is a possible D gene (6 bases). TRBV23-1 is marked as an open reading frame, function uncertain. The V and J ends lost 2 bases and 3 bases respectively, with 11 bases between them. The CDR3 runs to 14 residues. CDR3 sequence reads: CASSQGTCVYEQYF. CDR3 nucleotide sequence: TGCGCCAGCAGTCAAGGGACATGCGTCTACGAGCAGTACTTC.

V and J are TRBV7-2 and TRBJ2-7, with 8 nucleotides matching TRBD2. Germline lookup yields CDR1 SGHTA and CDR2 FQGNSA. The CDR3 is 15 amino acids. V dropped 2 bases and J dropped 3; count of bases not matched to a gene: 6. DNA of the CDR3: TGTGCCAGCAGCTTAACTCGCGGGAGGCTCTACGAGCAGTACTTC. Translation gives CASSLTRGRLYEQYF.

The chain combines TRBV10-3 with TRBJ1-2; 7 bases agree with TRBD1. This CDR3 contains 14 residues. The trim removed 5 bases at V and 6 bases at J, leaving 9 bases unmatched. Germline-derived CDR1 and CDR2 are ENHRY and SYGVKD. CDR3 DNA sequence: TGTGCCATCAGTACTCAGGGGGACGTGGATGGCTACACCTTC. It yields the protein CAISTQGDVDGYTF.

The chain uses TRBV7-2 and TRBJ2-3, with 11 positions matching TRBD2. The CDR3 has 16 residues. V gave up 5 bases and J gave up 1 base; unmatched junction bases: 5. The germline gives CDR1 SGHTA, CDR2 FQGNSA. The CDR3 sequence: CASSQSLAGGTDTQYF. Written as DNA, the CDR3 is TGTGCCAGCAGCCAATCACTAGCGGGAGGCACAGATACGCAGTATTTT.

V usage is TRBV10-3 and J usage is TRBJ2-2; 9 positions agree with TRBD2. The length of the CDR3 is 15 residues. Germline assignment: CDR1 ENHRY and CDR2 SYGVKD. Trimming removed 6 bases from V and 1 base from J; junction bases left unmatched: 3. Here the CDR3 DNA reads TGTGCCATCAGAGAAGCGGGAGGGAACACCGGGGAGCTGTTTTTT. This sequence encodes CAIREAGGNTGELFF.

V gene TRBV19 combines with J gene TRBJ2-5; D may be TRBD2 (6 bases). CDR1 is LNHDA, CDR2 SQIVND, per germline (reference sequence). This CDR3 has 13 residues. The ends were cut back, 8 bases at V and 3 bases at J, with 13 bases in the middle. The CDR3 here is CASRPTGEETQYF. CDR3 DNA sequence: TGTGCCAGTCGCCCCACGGGAGAAGAGACCCAGTACTTC. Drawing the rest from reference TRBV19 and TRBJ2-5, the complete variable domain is DGGITQSPKYLFRKEGQNVTLSCEQNLNHDAMYWYRQDPGQGLRLIYYSQIVNDFQKGDIAEGYSVSREKKESFPLTVTSAQKNPTAFYLCASRPTGEETQYFGPGTRLLVL.

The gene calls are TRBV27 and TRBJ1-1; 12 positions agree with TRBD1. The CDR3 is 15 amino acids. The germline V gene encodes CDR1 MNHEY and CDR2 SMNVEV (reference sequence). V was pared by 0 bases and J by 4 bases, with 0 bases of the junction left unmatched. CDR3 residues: CASSLSGQGATEAFF. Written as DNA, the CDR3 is TGTGCCAGCAGTTTATCGGGACAGGGGGCCACTGAAGCTTTCTTT.

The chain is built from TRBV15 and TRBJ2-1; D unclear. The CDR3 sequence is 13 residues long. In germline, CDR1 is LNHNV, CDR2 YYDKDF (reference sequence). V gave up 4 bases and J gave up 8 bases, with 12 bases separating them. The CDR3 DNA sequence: TGTGCCACCAGCACTTCAATCAGCCATGAGCAGTTCTTC. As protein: CATSTSISHEQFF.

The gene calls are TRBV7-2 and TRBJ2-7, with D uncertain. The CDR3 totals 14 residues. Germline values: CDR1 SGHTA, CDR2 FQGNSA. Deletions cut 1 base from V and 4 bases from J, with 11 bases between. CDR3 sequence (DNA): TGTGCCAGCAGCTTAGAGCCAGATAGGTACGAGCAGTACTTC. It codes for CASSLEPDRYEQYF. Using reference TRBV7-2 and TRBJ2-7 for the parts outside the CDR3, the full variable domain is GAGVSQSPSNKVTEKGKDVELRCDPISGHTALYWYRQSLGQGLEFLIYFQGNSAPDKSGLPSDRFSAERTGGSVSTLTIQRTQQEDSAVYLCASSLEPDRYEQYFGPGTRLTVT.

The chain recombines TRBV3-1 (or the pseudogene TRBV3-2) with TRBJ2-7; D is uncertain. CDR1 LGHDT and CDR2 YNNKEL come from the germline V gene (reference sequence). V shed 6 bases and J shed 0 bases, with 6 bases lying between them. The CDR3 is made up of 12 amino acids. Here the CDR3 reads CASSLSSYEQYF. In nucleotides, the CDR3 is TGTGCCAGCAGTCTTAGCTCCTACGAGCAGTACTTC.

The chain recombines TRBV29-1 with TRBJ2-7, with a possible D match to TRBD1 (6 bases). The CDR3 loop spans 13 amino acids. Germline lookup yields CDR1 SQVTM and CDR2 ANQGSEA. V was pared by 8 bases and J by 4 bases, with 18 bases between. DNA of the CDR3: TGCAGCTACAGGGACCAGGTTAGGTACGAGCAGTACTTC. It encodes CSYRDQVRYEQYF.

As DNA, the CDR3 is TGCGCCAGCAGCTTGACACAGGCCCTCAACACTGAAGCTTTCTTT. Its protein is CASSLTQALNTEAFF. The rearrangement uses TRBV5-1 and TRBJ1-1; the D gene is possibly TRBD1 (5 bases). The CDR3 runs 15 residues. Trimming shortened V by 1 base and J by 2 bases, and 12 bases separated the two germline ends. Germline V CDR1 and CDR2: SGHRS, YFSETQ. The entire variable domain, with the rest obtained from reference TRBV5-1 and TRBJ1-1, is as follows: KAGVTQTPRYLIKTRGQQVTLSCSPISGHRSVSWYQQTPGQGLQFLFEYFSETQRNKGNFPGRFSGRQFSNSRSEMNVSTLELGDSALYLCASSLTQALNTEAFFGQGTRLTVV.

CDR3 in amino acids: CAWSRGGSTDTQYF. The CDR3 coding sequence is TGTGCCTGGAGCCGAGGCGGGTCTACAGATACGCAGTATTTT. The rearrangement joins TRBV30 to TRBJ2-3, with D possibly being TRBD2 (5 bases). Looked up from germline, CDR1 is GTSNPN and CDR2 is SVGIG (reference sequence). Trimming took off 3 bases at V and 3 bases at J, with 13 bases between the two ends. The CDR3 is 14 residues long.

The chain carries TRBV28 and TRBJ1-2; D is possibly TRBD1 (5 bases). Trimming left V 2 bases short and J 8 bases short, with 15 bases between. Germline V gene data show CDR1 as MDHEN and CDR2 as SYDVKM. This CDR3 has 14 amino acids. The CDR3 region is CASSLAGSAEGYTF. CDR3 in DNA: TGTGCCAGCAGTTTAGCAGGGAGCGCAGAAGGCTACACCTTC.

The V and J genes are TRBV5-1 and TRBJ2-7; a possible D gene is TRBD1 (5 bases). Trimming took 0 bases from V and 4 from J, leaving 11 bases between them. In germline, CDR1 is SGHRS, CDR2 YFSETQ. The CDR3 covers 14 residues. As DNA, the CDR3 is TGCGCCAGCAGCTTGGCCCAGGGCAGATACGAGCAGTACTTC. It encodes CASSLAQGRYEQYF.